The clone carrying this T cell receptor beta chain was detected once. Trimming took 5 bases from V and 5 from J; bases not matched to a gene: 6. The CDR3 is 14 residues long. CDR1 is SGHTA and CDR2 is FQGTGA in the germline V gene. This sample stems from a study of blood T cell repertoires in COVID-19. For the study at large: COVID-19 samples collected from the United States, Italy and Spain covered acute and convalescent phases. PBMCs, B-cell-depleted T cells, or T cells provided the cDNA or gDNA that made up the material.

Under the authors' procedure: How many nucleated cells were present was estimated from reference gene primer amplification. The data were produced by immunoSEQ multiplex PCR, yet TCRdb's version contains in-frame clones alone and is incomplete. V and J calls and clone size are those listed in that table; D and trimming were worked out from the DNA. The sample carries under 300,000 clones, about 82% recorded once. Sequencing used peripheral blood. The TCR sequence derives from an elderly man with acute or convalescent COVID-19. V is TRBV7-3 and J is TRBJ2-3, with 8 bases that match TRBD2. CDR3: CASSGEGTRDTQYF. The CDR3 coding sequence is TGTGCCAGCAGCGGGGAGGGGACTAGAGATACGCAGTATTTT. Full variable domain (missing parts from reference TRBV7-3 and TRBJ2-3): GAGVSQTPSNKVTEKGKYVELRCDPISGHTALYWYRQSLGQGPEFLIYFQGTGAADDSGLPNDRFFAVRPEGSVSTLKIQRTERGDSAVYLCASSGEGTRDTQYFGPGTRLTVL.